The clone carrying this TCR beta chain occurred once. V was pared by 3 bases and J by 5 bases, with 10 bases between. The CDR3 length is 14 residues. Germline-derived CDR1 and CDR2 are KGHSH and LQKENI. These data originate in a study of shared clonotypes between healthy human individuals. Clones were sequenced by immunoSEQ multiplex PCR, and TCRdb holds only the in-frame ones, with some missing. The table has approximately 440,000 clones, 70% to 80% seen once; the top ten hold around 11%. This chain connects TRBV18 to TRBJ1-4; D not resolved. This sequence originates from a woman aged 40 to 55 in good health. Some clones in this sample may be carry-over from other donors' samples. Input material: PBMCs. The CDR3 nucleotides read TGTGCCAGCTCACCGAGCAGGCAGAATGAAAAACTGTTTTTT. This gives the protein CASSPSRQNEKLFF.